This T cell receptor (beta chain) comes out of a study of T cell responses to AZD1222 COVID-19 vaccine. Notes on the study in general: Vaccine-associated CD4 TCRs ranged over spike, dominating at 160-218 and 743-854.

Assay: immunoSEQ multiplex PCR; the TCRdb copy retains only in-frame clones and omits some. The table includes around 130,000 clones, 80% to 90% detected once. The count of this clone is one. Its antigen is still unknown. This CDR3 contains 15 residues. Trimming took 4 bases from V and 5 from J, leaving 18 bases between them. Germline values: CDR1 SGHRS, CDR2 YFSETQ. This chain joins TRBV5-1 and TRBJ2-5, with D possibly TRBD1 on 8 matching bases. The specimen was peripheral blood, collected on day 0 of AZD1222 vaccination. The clonotype comes from an adult in good health. DNA for the CDR3: TGCGCCAGCAGCATCTCCACAGGGGGAGGGGAGACCCAGTACTTC. This gives the protein CASSISTGGGETQYF.